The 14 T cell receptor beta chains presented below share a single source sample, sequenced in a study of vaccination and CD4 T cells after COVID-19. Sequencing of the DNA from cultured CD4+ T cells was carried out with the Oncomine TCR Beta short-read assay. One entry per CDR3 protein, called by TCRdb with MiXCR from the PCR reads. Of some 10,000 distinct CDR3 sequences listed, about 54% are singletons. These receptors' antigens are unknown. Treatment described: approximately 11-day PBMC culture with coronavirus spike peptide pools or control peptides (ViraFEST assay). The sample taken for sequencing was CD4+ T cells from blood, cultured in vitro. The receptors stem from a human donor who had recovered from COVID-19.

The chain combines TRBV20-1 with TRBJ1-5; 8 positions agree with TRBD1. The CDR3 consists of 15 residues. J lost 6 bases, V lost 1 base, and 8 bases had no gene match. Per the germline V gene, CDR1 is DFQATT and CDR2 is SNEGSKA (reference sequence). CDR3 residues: CSARGGSGTGQPQHF. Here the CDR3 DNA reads TGCAGTGCTAGAGGAGGATCCGGGACAGGTCAGCCCCAGCATTTT.

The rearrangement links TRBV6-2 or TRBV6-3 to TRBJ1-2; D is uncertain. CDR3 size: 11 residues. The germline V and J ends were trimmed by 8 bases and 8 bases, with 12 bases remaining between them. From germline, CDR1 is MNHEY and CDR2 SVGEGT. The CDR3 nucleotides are TGTGCCAGCTCCCTGGAGGCCGGCTACACCTTC. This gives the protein CASSLEAGYTF.

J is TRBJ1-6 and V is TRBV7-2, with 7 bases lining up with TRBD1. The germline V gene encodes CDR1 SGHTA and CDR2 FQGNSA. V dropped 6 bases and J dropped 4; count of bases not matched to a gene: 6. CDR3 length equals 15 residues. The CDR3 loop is CASSHGTAYNSPLHF. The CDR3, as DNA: TGTGCCAGCAGTCACGGGACAGCTTATAATTCACCCCTCCACTTT.

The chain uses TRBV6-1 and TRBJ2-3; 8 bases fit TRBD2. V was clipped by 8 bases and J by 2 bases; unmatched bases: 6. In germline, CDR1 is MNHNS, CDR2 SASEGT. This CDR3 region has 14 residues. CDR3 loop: CASSLAADTDTQYF. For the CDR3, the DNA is TGTGCCAGCTCACTAGCGGCCGACACAGATACGCAGTATTTT.

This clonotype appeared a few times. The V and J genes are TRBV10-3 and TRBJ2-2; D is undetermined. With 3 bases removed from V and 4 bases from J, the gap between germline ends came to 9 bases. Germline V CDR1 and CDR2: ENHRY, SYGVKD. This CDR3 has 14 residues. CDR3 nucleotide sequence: TGTGCCATCAGTGACGATGGGCGCACCGGGGAGCTGTTTTTT. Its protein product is CAISDDGRTGELFF.

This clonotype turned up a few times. The CDR3 here is CASMGQGRPEAFF. CDR3 sequence (DNA): TGTGCCAGCATGGGACAGGGGAGGCCTGAAGCTTTCTTT. J is TRBJ1-1 and V is TRBV6-1; 10 positions agree with TRBD1. CDR3 length: 13 amino acids. Trimming removed 7 bases from V and 6 bases from J; junction bases left unmatched: 5. CDR1 MNHNS and CDR2 SASEGT come from the germline V gene.

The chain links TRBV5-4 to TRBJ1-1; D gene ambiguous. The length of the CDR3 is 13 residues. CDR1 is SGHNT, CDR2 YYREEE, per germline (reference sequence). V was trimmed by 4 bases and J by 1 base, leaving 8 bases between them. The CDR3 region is CASSPHPNTEAFF. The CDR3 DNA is TGTGCCAGCAGCCCCCATCCGAACACTGAAGCTTTCTTT.

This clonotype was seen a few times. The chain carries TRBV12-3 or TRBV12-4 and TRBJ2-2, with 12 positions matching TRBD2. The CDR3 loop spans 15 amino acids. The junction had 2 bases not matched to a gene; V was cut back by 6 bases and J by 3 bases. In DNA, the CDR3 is TGTGCCAGCAGAAGGACTAGCGGGGACACCGGGGAGCTGTTTTTT. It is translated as CASRRTSGDTGELFF.

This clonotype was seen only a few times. In DNA, the CDR3 is TGTGCCAGTTCGGGGACGGGCAATCAGCCCCAGCATTTT. Its protein product is CASSGTGNQPQHF. J is TRBJ1-5 and V is TRBV3-1, with D maybe TRBD1 (5 bases). Per the germline V gene, CDR1 is LGHDT and CDR2 is YNNKEL (reference sequence). The ends were cut back, 9 bases at V and 2 bases at J, with 11 bases in the middle. The CDR3 loop spans 13 amino acids.

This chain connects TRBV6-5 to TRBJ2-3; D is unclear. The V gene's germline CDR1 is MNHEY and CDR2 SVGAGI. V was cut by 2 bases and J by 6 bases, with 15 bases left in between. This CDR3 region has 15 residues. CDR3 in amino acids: CASSYRPPKTDTQYF. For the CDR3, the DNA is TGTGCCAGCAGTTACCGGCCCCCGAAAACGGATACGCAGTATTTT.

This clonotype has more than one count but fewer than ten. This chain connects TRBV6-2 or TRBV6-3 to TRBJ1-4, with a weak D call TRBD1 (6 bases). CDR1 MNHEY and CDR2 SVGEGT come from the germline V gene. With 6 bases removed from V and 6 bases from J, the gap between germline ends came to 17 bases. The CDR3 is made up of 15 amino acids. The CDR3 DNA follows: TGTGCCAGCAGCCGTATACAGGGAGGAGATGAAAAACTGTTTTTT. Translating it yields CASSRIQGGDEKLFF.

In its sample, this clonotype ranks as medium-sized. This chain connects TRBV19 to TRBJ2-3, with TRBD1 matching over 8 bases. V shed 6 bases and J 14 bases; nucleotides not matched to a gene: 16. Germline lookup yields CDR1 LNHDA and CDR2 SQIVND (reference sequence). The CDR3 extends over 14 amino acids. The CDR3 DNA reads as TGTGCCAGTAGGTCTGGGGCAGGGGGCAAGTTCTTGTATTTT. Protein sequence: CASRSGAGGKFLYF.

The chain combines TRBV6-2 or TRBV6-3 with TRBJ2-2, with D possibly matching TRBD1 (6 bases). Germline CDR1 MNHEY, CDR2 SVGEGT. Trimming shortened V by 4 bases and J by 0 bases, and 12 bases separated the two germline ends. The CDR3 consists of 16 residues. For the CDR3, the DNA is TGTGCCAGCAGTTCCTACAGGGCTACGAACACCGGGGAGCTGTTTTTT. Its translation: CASSSYRATNTGELFF.

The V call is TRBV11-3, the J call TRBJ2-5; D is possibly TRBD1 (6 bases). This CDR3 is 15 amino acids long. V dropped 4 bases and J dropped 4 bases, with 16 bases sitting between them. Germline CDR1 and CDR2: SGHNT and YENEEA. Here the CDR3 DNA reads TGTGCCAGCAGCTCGCCAGGGGATTGGCGAGAGACCCAGTACTTC. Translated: CASSSPGDWRETQYF.